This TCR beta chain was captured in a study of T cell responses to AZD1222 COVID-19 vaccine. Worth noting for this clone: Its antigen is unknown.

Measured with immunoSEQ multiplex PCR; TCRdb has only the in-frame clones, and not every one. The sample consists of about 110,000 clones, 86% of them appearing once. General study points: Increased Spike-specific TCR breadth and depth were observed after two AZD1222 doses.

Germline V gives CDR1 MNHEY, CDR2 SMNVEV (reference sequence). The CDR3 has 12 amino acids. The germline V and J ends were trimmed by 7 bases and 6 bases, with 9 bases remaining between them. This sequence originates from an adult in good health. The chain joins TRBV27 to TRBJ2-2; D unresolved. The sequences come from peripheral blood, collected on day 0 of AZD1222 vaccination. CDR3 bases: TGTGCCAGCACCACCATTGCCGGGGAGCTGTTTTTT. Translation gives CASTTIAGELFF.